Presented here are 17 T cell receptor beta chains from one specimen sequenced in a study of T cell repertoires in cytomegalovirus infection. TCRdb independently ran MiXCR on the reads; one entry per CDR3 protein. The table lists 250,000 to 400,000 distinct CDR3 sequences, approximately 25% of them singletons, with 13% in the top ten. These receptors' antigens are unknown. The starting material was cultured PBMCs, obtained from culture after CMV antigen stimulation. Receptor source: a human donor in good health (CMV status not recorded). Some clones in this sample may be carry-over from other donors' samples.

The chain uses TRBV2 and TRBJ2-7; 7 positions agree with TRBD1. This CDR3 region has 15 residues. V lost 5 bases and J lost 2; bases outside the gene matches: 9. CDR1 SNHLY and CDR2 FYNNEI come from the germline V gene. In DNA, the CDR3 is TGTGCCAGCAGTCAAGACAGGGTCTTTCCCTACGAGCAGTACTTC. This translates into CASSQDRVFPYEQYF.

There are a few counts of this clonotype. The V call is TRBV2, the J call TRBJ1-2; D gene unclear. V lost 0 bases, J lost 2 bases, and 13 bases lay in between. Germline V gives CDR1 SNHLY, CDR2 FYNNEI. This CDR3 region has 16 residues. CDR3 in DNA: TGTGCCAGCAGTGAAGCGTTTGCAGAATTAAACTATGGCTACACCTTC. Translating it yields CASSEAFAELNYGYTF.

CDR3 coding DNA: TGTGCCAGCAGCTTAGCACACCGCCCCACCGGGGAGCTGTTTTTT. It is translated as CASSLAHRPTGELFF. The chain employs TRBV7-9 and TRBJ2-2; unclear D gene. Germline CDR1 reads SEHNR; CDR2 reads FQNEAQ (reference sequence). The CDR3 totals 15 residues. Trimming cost V 0 bases and J 4 bases, with 9 bases left between them.

J is TRBJ2-1 and V is TRBV4-1; unclear D gene. The CDR3 extends over 12 amino acids. The germline gives CDR1 MGHRA, CDR2 YSYEKL. Trimming cost V 0 bases and J 9 bases, with 6 bases left between them. The CDR3 loop reads CASSQELAEQFF. CDR3 in DNA: TGCGCCAGCAGCCAAGAGTTAGCTGAGCAGTTCTTC.

V gene TRBV5-4 combines with J gene TRBJ1-1, with TRBD1 identical over 9 bases. V lost 2 bases to trimming and J lost 1 base; unmatched junction nucleotides: 3. Germline CDR1 and CDR2: SGHNT and YYREEE (reference sequence). This CDR3 is built from 15 residues. For the CDR3, the DNA is TGTGCCAGCAGCTTCCGGACAGGGGCGAACACTGAAGCTTTCTTT. It codes for CASSFRTGANTEAFF.

The genes are TRBV6-2 or TRBV6-3 and TRBJ2-3; no reliable D call. Trimming took 3 bases from V and 2 from J, leaving 12 bases between them. This CDR3 contains 15 residues. CDR1 and CDR2 (germline): MNHEY, SVGEGT. The CDR3 sequence: CASSYVKRITDTQYF. In nucleotides, the CDR3 is TGTGCCAGCAGTTATGTGAAAAGGATCACAGATACGCAGTATTTT.

J is TRBJ2-4 and V is TRBV6-1; 10 bases are a match to TRBD2. Losses at the gene ends were 11 bases for V and 7 bases for J; bases not matched to a gene: 14. CDR3 length: 15 residues. Germline values: CDR1 MNHNS, CDR2 SASEGT. The CDR3: CAGGGISGRRNIQYF. The DNA for the CDR3 is TGTGCCGGAGGTGGCATTAGCGGGAGGAGGAACATTCAGTACTTC.

This clonotype was observed a few times. This rearrangement joins TRBV28 to TRBJ2-1; TRBD1 matches at 9 bases. V lost 4 bases, J lost 10 bases, and 11 bases stayed unmatched. The germline V gene encodes CDR1 MDHEN and CDR2 SYDVKM. This CDR3 region has 15 residues. The CDR3, as DNA: TGTGCCAGCAGTTATCGAGGACAGGGGATAGGCGAGCAGTTCTTC. Its translation: CASSYRGQGIGEQFF.

This chain connects TRBV20-1 to TRBJ1-5; 7 bases are a match to TRBD1. CDR1 DFQATT and CDR2 SNEGSKA come from the germline V gene (reference sequence). Trimming cost V 6 bases and J 4 bases; bases outside gene matches: 9. The CDR3 length is 14 residues. The CDR3 DNA is TGCAGTGCCGTACAGGGGAACTTAAATCAGCCCCAGCATTTT. This translates into CSAVQGNLNQPQHF.

The V gene is TRBV12-3 or TRBV12-4, the J gene TRBJ2-1; no clear D. V lost 3 bases to trimming and J lost 5 bases, with 11 bases between them. The CDR3 extends over 14 amino acids. The DNA of the CDR3 is TGTGCCAGCAGTTTTCGGGCTGCTAACAATGAGCAGTTCTTC. This translates into CASSFRAANNEQFF.

This chain links TRBV7-2 with TRBJ1-2, with D maybe TRBD1 (5 bases). This CDR3 region has 13 residues. V was trimmed by 0 bases and J by 8 bases, leaving 10 bases between them. Germline assignment: CDR1 SGHTA and CDR2 FQGNSA. DNA for the CDR3: TGTGCCAGCAGCTTAGCGTGGGGGGACGGCTACACCTTC. Its protein is CASSLAWGDGYTF.

In this sample, this clonotype turned up many times. This chain uses TRBV7-8 with TRBJ2-7, with 7 bases matching TRBD1. Germline V CDR1 and CDR2: SGHVS, FQNEAQ. This CDR3 contains 15 residues. Trimming took 6 bases from V and 0 from J; bases not matched to a gene: 8. For the CDR3, the DNA is TGTGCCAGCAGTTCCCGGACAGGAGGCTCCTACGAGCAGTACTTC. It yields the protein CASSSRTGGSYEQYF. The full variable domain, with the rest looked up from reference TRBV7-8 and TRBJ2-7, is GAGVSQSPRYKVAKRGQDVALRCDPISGHVSLFWYQQALGQGPEFLTYFQNEAQLDKSGLPSDRFFAERPEGSVSTLKIQRTQQEDSAVYLCASSSRTGGSYEQYFGPGTRLTVT.

CDR3 nucleotides: TGTGCCAGCAGTTGGGGGGGTGCGGATACGCAGTATTTT. Translated, it gives CASSWGGADTQYF. The genes are TRBV28 and TRBJ2-3, with 7 bases matching TRBD2. V was clipped by 4 bases and J by 6 bases; unmatched bases: 4. Germline CDR1 reads MDHEN; CDR2 reads SYDVKM. The CDR3 length is 13 residues.

This clonotype was recorded a few times. V usage is TRBV6-5 and J usage is TRBJ2-2; 7 bases align to TRBD2. This CDR3 spans 18 amino acids. CDR1 is MNHEY, CDR2 SVGAGI, per germline. The ends lost 2 bases at V and 4 bases at J; junction bases unmatched: 13. CDR3 in amino acids: CASSYPLAGGRSTGELFF. CDR3 in DNA: TGTGCCAGCAGTTACCCGTTGGCGGGCGGGAGATCCACCGGGGAGCTGTTTTTT.

This clonotype was observed at least ten times. The chain joins TRBV7-2 to TRBJ1-2, with D uncertain. The germline gives CDR1 SGHTA, CDR2 FQGNSA. The CDR3 length is 13 residues. The V end lost 7 bases, the J end lost 5 bases, and 14 bases lay between the germline ends. CDR3 sequence: CASNQAVGYGYTF. The CDR3 bases are TGTGCCAGCAACCAGGCAGTTGGGTATGGCTACACCTTC.

This clonotype appeared many times. The rearrangement joins TRBV6-6 to TRBJ2-2, with TRBD2 identical over 8 bases. In germline, CDR1 is MNHNY, CDR2 SVGAGI (reference sequence). CDR3 length equals 15 residues. The V and J ends lost 6 bases and 3 bases, in that order; junction bases with no gene match: 6. The CDR3 DNA reads as TGTGCCAGCAGAAGCGGGAGATTTGACACCGGGGAGCTGTTTTTT. Translated, it gives CASRSGRFDTGELFF.

This sequence joins TRBV12-3 or TRBV12-4 and TRBJ2-1, with D possibly being TRBD1 (6 bases). This CDR3 is built from 15 residues. V lost 6 bases and J 0 bases, leaving 12 bases between the germline ends. The CDR3 loop is CASRVQGSSYNEQFF. The DNA for the CDR3 is TGTGCCAGCAGGGTACAGGGAAGCTCCTACAATGAGCAGTTCTTC.